This TCR beta chain was identified during a study of cytomegalovirus exposure and HLA in healthy donors. Comments on this clone: What it binds is unknown.

Profiling relied on immunoSEQ multiplex PCR, and the TCRdb table lists in-frame clones only, not all of them. This sample has 70,000 to 80,000 clones, with 85% to 95% found just once. An approximately 130-subject validation cohort, separate from the approximately 700-subject first cohort, supplied the donors. Study-level findings and limits: Cytomegalovirus status, reportedly, was diagnosed with high specificity and sensitivity by the classifier. Cytomegalovirus-associated TCR beta chains were listed, numbering 150 to 200.

There are 12 residues in the CDR3. V dropped 6 bases and J dropped 0 bases, with 6 bases sitting between them. Germline values: CDR1 MDHEN, CDR2 SYDVKM. Sequencing input: PBMCs. This sequence originates from a woman aged 18 to 35 in good health and CMV-seropositive. V gene TRBV28 combines with J gene TRBJ2-7; possibly TRBD1 for D (6 bases). The DNA of the CDR3 is TGTGCCAGCAGGGGGGCCTCCTACGAGCAGTACTTC. It specifies CASRGASYEQYF.